This T cell receptor beta chain was captured in a study of T cells in Graves' hyperthyroidism and ophthalmopathy. The V end was cut by 8 bases, the J end by 2 bases, with 15 bases between. The CDR3 spans 15 residues. Germline V gene lookup returns CDR1 MGHDK and CDR2 SYGVNS. Study results and caveats: In the blood, most expanded thyroid clonotypes above 0.001 appeared as well.

Amplified TCR beta CDR3 regions came from RNA transcripts. The HTBI set primed first-round TCR CDR3 RT-PCR. TCRdb passed the multiplex PCR reads through MiXCR, listing each CDR3 protein once. Among about 540,000 distinct CDR3 sequences, 46% were seen once, and the ten largest hold about 8.2%. Worth noting for this clonotype: Its specificity is unknown.

The sample comprised peripheral blood or thyroid tissue (not recorded which). The rearrangement links TRBV25-1 to TRBJ2-2, with D possibly being TRBD2 (6 bases). The TCR sequence derives from a woman under 30 with Graves' hyperthyroidism. CDR3: CASSGVRGNTGELFF. As DNA, the CDR3 is TGTGCCAGCTCTGGGGTGCGGGGCAACACCGGGGAGCTGTTTTTT.